This entry lists 23 T cell receptor beta chains sequenced from one sample in a study of blood T cell repertoires in COVID-19. The repertoire was sequenced with immunoSEQ multiplex PCR; TCRdb's copy has only in-frame clones and lacks some. The sample carries about 210,000 clones, roughly four fifths recorded once. Specimen: peripheral blood. Every receptor here comes from a woman aged 50 to 65 with active or convalescent COVID-19.

This clone was recorded once. The V and J genes are TRBV7-2 and TRBJ2-1; 10 bases fit TRBD2. Trimming cost V 3 bases and J 0 bases; bases outside gene matches: 5. The germline CDR1 and CDR2 sequences are SGHTA and FQGNSA. The CDR3 is made up of 17 amino acids. The chain's CDR3 is CASSFLAGVYSYNEQFF. CDR3 coding DNA: TGTGCCAGCAGCTTTCTAGCGGGGGTGTACTCCTACAATGAGCAGTTCTTC.

This clone has only one observation. This may come from a read error, since a much larger clone is one base off. The chain is built from TRBV9 and TRBJ2-5; 10 nucleotides line up with TRBD1. V lost 5 bases, J lost 5 bases, and 3 bases stayed unmatched. Germline loops: CDR1 SGDLS, CDR2 YYNGEE. The CDR3 covers 13 residues. The CDR3 spells CASSGDRGETQYF. DNA of the CDR3: TGTGCCAGCAGTGGGGACAGGGGTGAGACCCAGTACTTC.

This clone was recorded only once. The J gene is TRBJ1-5, the V gene TRBV28; D is unresolved. From germline, CDR1 is MDHEN and CDR2 SYDVKM. The ends were cut back, 6 bases at V and 5 bases at J, with 11 bases in the middle. This CDR3 is built from 13 residues. CDR3 sequence (DNA): TGTGCCAGCAGGTTAGGGCGTCATCAGCCCCAGCATTTT. Its protein product is CASRLGRHQPQHF.

This clone has only a few counts. J is TRBJ1-2 and V is TRBV3-1 (or the pseudogene TRBV3-2); 7 nucleotides match TRBD1. Trimming took 1 base from V and 4 from J; bases not matched to a gene: 6. This CDR3 is built from 15 residues. Germline CDR1 and CDR2: LGHDT and YNNKEL (reference sequence). The CDR3 reads CASSQVPTGSYGYTF. The CDR3 DNA reads as TGTGCCAGCAGCCAAGTCCCGACAGGGAGCTATGGCTACACCTTC.

The chain has TRBV7-2 and TRBJ2-7; TRBD1 matches at 8 bases. Germline V gene lookup returns CDR1 SGHTA and CDR2 FQGNSA. This CDR3 is 14 amino acids long. V dropped 2 bases and J dropped 7; count of bases not matched to a gene: 7. CDR3 nucleotides: TGTGCCAGCAGCTTACAGGGGGCGCAAGAAGAGCAGTACTTC. It translates to CASSLQGAQEEQYF.

The chain links TRBV5-1 to TRBJ2-2; D possibly corresponds to TRBD1 (5 bases). CDR3 size: 11 residues. Germline lookup yields CDR1 SGHRS and CDR2 YFSETQ. V shed 5 bases and J shed 8 bases, with 7 bases lying between them. DNA for the CDR3: TGCGCCAGCAGGGGGCAAGGGGAGCTGTTTTTT. This codes for CASRGQGELFF.

This chain links TRBV2 with TRBJ2-7; D is unclear. Germline CDR1 SNHLY, CDR2 FYNNEI. Between the trimmed V and J ends, which lost 5 bases and 2 bases, there was a span of 7 bases. The CDR3 sequence is 12 residues long. In DNA form, the CDR3 reads TGTGCCAGCAGTAACACCACCTACGAGCAGTACGTC. It codes for CASSNTTYEQYV.

The chain couples TRBV5-6 to TRBJ2-7; D is perhaps TRBD2 (5 bases). This CDR3 is built from 16 residues. The germline V and J ends were trimmed by 4 bases and 4 bases, with 21 bases remaining between them. CDR1 and CDR2 (germline): SGHDT, YYEEEE. This CDR3 is CASSGDGSPILYEQYF. CDR3 coding DNA: TGTGCCAGCAGCGGCGATGGGAGCCCAATTCTTTACGAGCAGTACTTC. The variable domain in full, completed from reference TRBV5-6 and TRBJ2-7, reads DAGVTQSPTHLIKTRGQQVTLRCSPKSGHDTVSWYQQALGQGPQFIFQYYEEEERQRGNFPDRFSGHQFPNYSSELNVNALLLGDSALYLCASSGDGSPILYEQYFGPGTRLTVT.

This chain links TRBV6-1 with TRBJ1-6; D call uncertain. Germline V gene sequence: CDR1 MNHNS, CDR2 SASEGT. Deletions cut 4 bases from V and 0 bases from J, with 10 bases between. This CDR3 is built from 16 residues. CDR3 residues: CASSAKQSSYNSPLHF. The CDR3 nucleotides are TGTGCCAGCAGTGCCAAACAGAGCTCCTATAATTCACCCCTCCACTTT.

This chain uses TRBV2 with TRBJ1-2; TRBD1 might be the D (6 bases). V gave up 6 bases and J gave up 2 bases, with 10 bases separating them. Germline CDR1 reads SNHLY; CDR2 reads FYNNEI. This CDR3 spans 13 amino acids. This CDR3 reads CASRADRNYGYTF. The CDR3 nucleotides are TGTGCCAGCAGAGCTGACAGGAACTATGGCTACACCTTC.

V gene TRBV5-6 combines with J gene TRBJ2-7; D gene uncertain. CDR3 length: 15 residues. Germline V gene sequence: CDR1 SGHDT, CDR2 YYEEEE. V lost 0 bases and J lost 3, with 13 bases in between. CDR3 DNA sequence: TGTGCCAGCAGCTTGGGACAAGCCCCTTACTACGAGCAGTACGTC. Its translation is CASSLGQAPYYEQYV.

The rearrangement uses TRBV28 and TRBJ2-6; D might be TRBD2 (5 bases). The CDR3 spans 20 residues. The V and J ends lost 7 bases and 1 base respectively, with 26 bases between them. Germline lookup yields CDR1 MDHEN and CDR2 SYDVKM. The DNA of the CDR3 is TGTGCCAGCAACCGGGGATTGGCGGGTTGGTGGAGATCTGGGGCCAACGTCCTGACTTTC. This translates into CASNRGLAGWWRSGANVLTF.

This clone was seen more than once but under ten times. The V gene is TRBV5-5, the J gene TRBJ2-6; tentatively, D is TRBD2 (5 bases). This CDR3 comprises 16 residues. The germline CDR1 and CDR2 sequences are SGHKS and YYEKEE (reference sequence). V lost 4 bases, J lost 4 bases, and 15 bases lay in between. CDR3 protein: CASSTNLPGGANVLTF. The CDR3 DNA is TGTGCCAGCAGCACAAACCTACCGGGAGGGGCCAACGTCCTGACTTTC.

The V call is TRBV28, the J call TRBJ1-2; 8 positions match TRBD1. The V segment lost 5 bases and the J segment 2 bases; nucleotides outside the gene matches: 10. Per the germline V gene, CDR1 is MDHEN and CDR2 is SYDVKM. CDR3 length equals 16 residues. For the CDR3, the DNA is TGTGCCAGCAGTCTCCGGGACAGGTCAATCAACTATGGCTACACCTTC. Translated, it gives CASSLRDRSINYGYTF.

The rearrangement uses TRBV9 and TRBJ1-2; D is unclear. This CDR3 is 14 amino acids long. The germline V gene encodes CDR1 SGDLS and CDR2 YYNGEE. Trimming shortened V by 7 bases and J by 2 bases, and 15 bases separated the two germline ends. CDR3 nucleotides: TGTGCCAGCTCGTGGGATCGGGAAAACTATGGCTACACCTTC. Encoded protein: CASSWDRENYGYTF.

This clone was found once. The V call is TRBV11-1, the J call TRBJ2-7; a weak D match, TRBD1 (6 bases). The CDR3 spans 14 residues. The V and J ends lost 5 bases and 5 bases respectively, with 16 bases between them. CDR1 is SGHAT and CDR2 is FQDESV in the germline V gene (reference sequence). CDR3 DNA: TGTGCCAGCAGCCCTCCCGACAGGTCCAACGAGCAGTACTTC. The encoded protein is CASSPPDRSNEQYF.

The chain links TRBV7-9 to TRBJ1-2; 8 bases line up with TRBD1. V lost 5 bases, J lost 6 bases, and 8 bases stayed unmatched. The germline V gene has CDR1 SEHNR and CDR2 FQNEAQ (reference sequence). CDR3 length equals 14 residues. The chain's CDR3 is CASSPTRGQDGYTF. CDR3 sequence (DNA): TGTGCCAGCAGCCCAACCAGGGGGCAGGATGGCTACACCTTC.

The chain is built from TRBV7-3 and TRBJ2-3, with TRBD2 as a possible D gene (5 bases). The germline gives CDR1 SGHTA, CDR2 FQGTGA. This CDR3 is built from 13 residues. V was cut by 5 bases and J by 6 bases, with 12 bases left in between. The chain's CDR3 is CASSIEGGDTQYF. The CDR3 DNA follows: TGTGCCAGCAGCATAGAGGGCGGGGATACGCAGTATTTT.

J is TRBJ2-7 and V is TRBV14, with D tentatively TRBD2 (7 bases). The CDR3 loop spans 19 amino acids. Germline V gene data show CDR1 as SGHDN and CDR2 as FVKESK. Trimming took off 4 bases at V and 6 bases at J, with 31 bases between the two ends. This CDR3 is CASSPLFGRGRVTGGEQYF. CDR3 DNA sequence: TGTGCCAGCAGCCCCCTCTTCGGCAGGGGAAGAGTGACGGGAGGCGAGCAGTACTTC.

The gene calls are TRBV11-3 and TRBJ2-3, with D possibly matching TRBD2 (6 bases). Germline V CDR1 and CDR2: SGHNT, YENEEA. The CDR3 runs to 16 residues. Trimming removed 5 bases at V and 2 bases at J, with 17 bases between. CDR3 bases: TGTGCCAGCAGCGGACGACTTGCGGGGACCACAGATACGCAGTATTTT. This codes for CASSGRLAGTTDTQYF. Filled out from reference TRBV11-3 and TRBJ2-3, the complete variable domain reads EAGVVQSPRYKIIEKKQPVAFWCNPISGHNTLYWYLQNLGQGPELLIRYENEEAVDDSQLPKDRFSAERLKGVDSTLKIQPAELGDSAVYLCASSGRLAGTTDTQYFGPGTRLTVL.

CDR3 protein: CASSIDPTGNYGYTF. The CDR3, as DNA: TGTGCCAGTAGTATAGATCCGACAGGCAACTATGGCTACACCTTC. V usage is TRBV19 and J usage is TRBJ1-2, with a tentative D call TRBD1 (6 bases). The ends were cut back, 0 bases at V and 2 bases at J, with 10 bases in the middle. The CDR3 has 15 amino acids. Germline values: CDR1 LNHDA, CDR2 SQIVND (reference sequence).

The chain joins TRBV30 to TRBJ1-5; no clear D. V lost 3 bases and J lost 2, with 11 bases in between. CDR1 is GTSNPN, CDR2 SVGIG, per germline (reference sequence). The CDR3 length is 14 residues. The CDR3 reads CAWRGARGNQPQHF. The CDR3 nucleotides are TGTGCCTGGAGGGGTGCTCGGGGCAATCAGCCCCAGCATTTT.

The rearrangement links TRBV4-2 to TRBJ2-7; TRBD2 agrees at 11 bases. The V gene end was trimmed by 1 base and the J gene end by 2 bases; junction bases not matched to a gene: 1. The CDR3 spans 15 residues. Per the germline V gene, CDR1 is LGHNA and CDR2 is YNFKEQ. The CDR3 DNA sequence: TGTGCCAGCAGCCAAGCACTAGCGGGAGCCTACGAGCAGTACTTC. Encoded protein: CASSQALAGAYEQYF.